This TCR beta chain appears in the sequencing data of a study of cytomegalovirus exposure and HLA in healthy donors. Findings and limits, study-wide: In a later analysis, productive TCRs from donors in an Asian-associated ancestry cluster reportedly carried fewer N-insertions than the cohort mean. Donors were assumed by presence/absence analyses to have roughly uniform sequencing depth.

Concerning this clone: Its antigen is undetermined.

The PCR contained 60 Vbeta and 13 Jbeta primers. Libraries were prepared by immunoSEQ multiplex PCR; TCRdb keeps only in-frame clonotypes and omits some of them. The data show 150,000 to 200,000 clones, 70% to 90% seen once. V was clipped by 4 bases and J by 2 bases, with 8 bases between them. Germline loops: CDR1 LNHDA, CDR2 SQIVND (reference sequence). This CDR3 contains 13 residues. Donors showed nominal health when sampled, although they likely had unrecorded immune exposures. The genes are TRBV19 and TRBJ1-2; D gene ambiguous. This clonotype was sampled from a woman aged 18-29 years in good health and CMV-seropositive. The sequenced sample was PBMCs. CDR3 amino acids: CASSTKLNYGYTF. DNA for the CDR3: TGTGCCAGTAGTACAAAGCTAAACTATGGCTACACCTTC.